This T cell receptor (beta chain) was documented in a study of cytomegalovirus exposure and HLA in healthy donors. Study observations and caveats: The study designated 150 to 200 TCR beta chains cytomegalovirus-associated. TCR sequences were mostly rare, though some public TCRs occurred in many donors. Analyzed later, most CMV-associated TCR beta chains appeared HLA-restricted.

While unrecorded immune exposures were likely, the donors were nominally healthy when sampled. Points on this clone: The antigen is undetermined.

It was with 60 Vbeta and 13 Jbeta primers that the PCR ran. Clones were sequenced by immunoSEQ multiplex PCR, and TCRdb holds only the in-frame ones, with some missing. The sample has 150,000 to 200,000 clones; approximately 80% are singletons. The CDR3 runs to 12 residues. Per the germline V gene, CDR1 is SQVTM and CDR2 is ANQGSEA. Deletions cut 6 bases from V and 4 bases from J, with 13 bases between. The sequence derives from a woman aged 40-49 years in good health and CMV-seronegative. The sequenced sample consisted of PBMCs. This chain links TRBV29-1 with TRBJ2-7; a weak D match, TRBD1 (6 bases). CDR3 coding DNA: TGCAGCGTCCTGGACAGCAAATACGAGCAGTACTTC. Residues: CSVLDSKYEQYF.